The clone carrying this T cell receptor (beta chain) has only a few counts. The antigen is not known. This sample is drawn from a study of beta chain features in type 1 diabetes. Whole-study results and caveats: Type 1 diabetes patients had TCRB CDR3s that were shorter (moderately but significantly so) in all four CD4+ subsets.

Expressed TCRB transcripts were sequenced after all isolated RNA was converted to cDNA. Naive, central memory and regulatory T cell samples averaged about 3.3 million immunoSEQ reads each. Clones were sequenced by immunoSEQ multiplex PCR, and TCRdb holds only the in-frame ones, with some missing. This sample has about 740,000 clones, with about an eighth found just once. CDR1 SGHNT and CDR2 YYREEE come from the germline V gene (reference sequence). This CDR3 region has 16 residues. Deletions cut 2 bases from V and 0 bases from J, with 12 bases between. This clonotype was obtained from a man aged 18 to 30 with type 1 diabetes. The specimen sequenced was naive CD4+ T cells from blood. V usage is TRBV5-4 and J usage is TRBJ2-1, with a weak D call TRBD2 (5 bases). CDR3 nucleotide sequence: TGTGCCAGCAGCTTAGGAGCGGATGTCTCCTACAATGAGCAGTTCTTC. It yields the protein CASSLGADVSYNEQFF.